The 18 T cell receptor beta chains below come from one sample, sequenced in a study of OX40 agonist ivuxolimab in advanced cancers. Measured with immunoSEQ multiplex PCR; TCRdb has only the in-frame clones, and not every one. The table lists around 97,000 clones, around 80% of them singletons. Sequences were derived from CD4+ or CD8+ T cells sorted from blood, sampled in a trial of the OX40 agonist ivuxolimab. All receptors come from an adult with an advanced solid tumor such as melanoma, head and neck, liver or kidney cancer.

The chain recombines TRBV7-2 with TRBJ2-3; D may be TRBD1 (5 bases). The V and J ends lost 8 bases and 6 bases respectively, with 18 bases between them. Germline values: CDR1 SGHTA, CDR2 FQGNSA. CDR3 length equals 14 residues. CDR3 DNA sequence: TGTGCCAGCCTGCTGGGGCCTTCGGTTGATACGCAGTATTTT. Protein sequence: CASLLGPSVDTQYF.

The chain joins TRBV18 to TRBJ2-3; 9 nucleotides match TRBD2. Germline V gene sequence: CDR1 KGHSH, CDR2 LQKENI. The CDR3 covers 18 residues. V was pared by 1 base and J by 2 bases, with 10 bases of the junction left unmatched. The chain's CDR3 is CASSPRAGGPAATDTQYF. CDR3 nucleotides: TGTGCCAGCTCACCACGGGCGGGAGGGCCTGCGGCCACAGATACGCAGTATTTT.

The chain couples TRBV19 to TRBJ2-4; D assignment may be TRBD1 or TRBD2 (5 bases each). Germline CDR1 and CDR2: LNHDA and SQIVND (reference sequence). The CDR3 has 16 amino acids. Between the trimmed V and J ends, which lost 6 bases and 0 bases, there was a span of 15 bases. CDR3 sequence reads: CASSSNGAQAKNIQYF. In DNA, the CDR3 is TGTGCCAGTAGCTCGAACGGGGCACAAGCCAAAAACATTCAGTACTTC.

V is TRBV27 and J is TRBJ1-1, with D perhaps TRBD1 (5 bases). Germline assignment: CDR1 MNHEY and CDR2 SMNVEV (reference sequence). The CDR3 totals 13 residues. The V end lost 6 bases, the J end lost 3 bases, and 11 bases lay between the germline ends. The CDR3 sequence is CASSFGGDTEAFF. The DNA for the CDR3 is TGTGCCAGCAGCTTCGGAGGGGACACTGAAGCTTTCTTT.

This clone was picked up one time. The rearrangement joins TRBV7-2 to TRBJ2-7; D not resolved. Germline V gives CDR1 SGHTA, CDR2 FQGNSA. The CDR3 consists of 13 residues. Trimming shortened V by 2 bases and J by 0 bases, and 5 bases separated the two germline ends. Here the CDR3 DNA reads TGTGCCAGCAGCTTATACAGCTCCTACGAGCAGTACTTC. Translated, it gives CASSLYSSYEQYF.

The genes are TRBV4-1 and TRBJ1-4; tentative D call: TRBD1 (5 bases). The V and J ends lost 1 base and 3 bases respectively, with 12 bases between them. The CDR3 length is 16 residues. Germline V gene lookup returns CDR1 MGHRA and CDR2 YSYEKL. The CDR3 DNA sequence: TGCGCCAGCAGCCAAGGGGGGAAAGGTTCTAATGAAAAACTGTTTTTT. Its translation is CASSQGGKGSNEKLFF.

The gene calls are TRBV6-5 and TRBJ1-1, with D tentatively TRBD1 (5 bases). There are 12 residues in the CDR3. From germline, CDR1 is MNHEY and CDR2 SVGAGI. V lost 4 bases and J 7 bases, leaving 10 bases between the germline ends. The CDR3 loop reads CASSFTTGEAFF. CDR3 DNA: TGTGCCAGCAGTTTCACAACAGGTGAAGCTTTCTTT.

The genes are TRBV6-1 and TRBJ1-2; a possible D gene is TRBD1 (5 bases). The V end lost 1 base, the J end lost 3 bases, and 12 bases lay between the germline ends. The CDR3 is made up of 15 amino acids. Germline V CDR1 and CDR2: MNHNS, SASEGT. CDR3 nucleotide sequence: TGTGCCAGCAGTGAAGACGAGGGGTGGTACTATGGCTACACCTTC. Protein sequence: CASSEDEGWYYGYTF.

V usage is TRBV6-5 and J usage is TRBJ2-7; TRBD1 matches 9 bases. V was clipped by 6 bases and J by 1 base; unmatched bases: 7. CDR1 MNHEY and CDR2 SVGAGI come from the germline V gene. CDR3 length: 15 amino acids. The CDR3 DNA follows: TGTGCCAGCAGAAGAGACAGGGGGGCTTCCTACGAGCAGTACTTC. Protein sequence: CASRRDRGASYEQYF.

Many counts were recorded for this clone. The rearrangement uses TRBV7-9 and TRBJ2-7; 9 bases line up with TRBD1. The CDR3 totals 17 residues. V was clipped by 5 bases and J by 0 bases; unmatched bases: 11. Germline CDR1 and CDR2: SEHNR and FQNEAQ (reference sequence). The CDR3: CASSPRDRGFGSYEQYF. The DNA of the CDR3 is TGTGCCAGCAGCCCACGAGACAGGGGGTTTGGCTCCTACGAGCAGTACTTC.

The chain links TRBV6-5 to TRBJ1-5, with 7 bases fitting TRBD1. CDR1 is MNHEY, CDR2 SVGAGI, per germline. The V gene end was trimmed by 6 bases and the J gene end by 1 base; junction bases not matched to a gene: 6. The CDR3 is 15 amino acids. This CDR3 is CASRTTGDSNQPQHF. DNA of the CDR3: TGTGCCAGCAGGACTACAGGGGACAGCAATCAGCCCCAGCATTTT.

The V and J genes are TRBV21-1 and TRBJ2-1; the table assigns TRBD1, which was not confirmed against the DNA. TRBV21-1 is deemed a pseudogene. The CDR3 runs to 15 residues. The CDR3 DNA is TGTGCCAGCAGCAAAGCGCGTACAGCTTACAATGAGCAGTTCTTC. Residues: CASSKARTAYNEQFF.

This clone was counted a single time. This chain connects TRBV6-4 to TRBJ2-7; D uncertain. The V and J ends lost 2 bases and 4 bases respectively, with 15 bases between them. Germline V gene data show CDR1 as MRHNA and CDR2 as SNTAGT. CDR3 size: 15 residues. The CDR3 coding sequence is TGTGCCAGCAGTGACCGATTGGGTCTCGGGTACGAGCAGTACTTC. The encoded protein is CASSDRLGLGYEQYF.

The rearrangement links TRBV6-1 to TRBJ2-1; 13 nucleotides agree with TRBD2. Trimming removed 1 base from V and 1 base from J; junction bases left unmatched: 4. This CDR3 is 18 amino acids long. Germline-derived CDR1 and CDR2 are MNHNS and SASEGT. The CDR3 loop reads CASSEEGGLAGSYNEQFF. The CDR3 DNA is TGTGCCAGCAGTGAAGAGGGGGGACTAGCGGGATCCTACAATGAGCAGTTCTTC.

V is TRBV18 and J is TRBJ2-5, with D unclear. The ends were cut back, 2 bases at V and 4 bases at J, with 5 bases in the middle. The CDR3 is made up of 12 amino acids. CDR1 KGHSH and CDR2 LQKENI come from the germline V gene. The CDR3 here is CASSPGRETQYF. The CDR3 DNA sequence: TGTGCCAGCTCACCAGGTCGAGAGACCCAGTACTTC.

In nucleotides, the CDR3 is TGTGCCAGTAGCCTATTGGGACAGGGGGCGACCGGGGAGCTGTTTTTT. Translated: CASSLLGQGATGELFF. The rearrangement links TRBV19 to TRBJ2-2; 12 bases map to TRBD1. The J segment lost 5 bases and the V segment lost 6 bases, leaving 7 bases of the junction unmatched. Germline values: CDR1 LNHDA, CDR2 SQIVND (reference sequence). This CDR3 has 16 amino acids.

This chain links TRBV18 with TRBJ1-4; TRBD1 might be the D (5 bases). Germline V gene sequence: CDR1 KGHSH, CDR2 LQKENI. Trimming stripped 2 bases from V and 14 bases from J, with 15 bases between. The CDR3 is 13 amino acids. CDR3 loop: CASSPSRDSLLFF. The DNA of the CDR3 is TGTGCCAGCTCACCATCCAGGGATTCGCTTCTGTTTTTT.

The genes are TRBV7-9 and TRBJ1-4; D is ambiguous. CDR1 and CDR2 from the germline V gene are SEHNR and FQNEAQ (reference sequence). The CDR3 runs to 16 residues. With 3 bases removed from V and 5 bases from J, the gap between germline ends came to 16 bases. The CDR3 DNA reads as TGTGCCAGCAGCTTCATTGGGTTGGGCAAAAATGAAAAACTGTTTTTT. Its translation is CASSFIGLGKNEKLFF.